This record covers a single TCR beta chain. Its antigen remains unknown. This CDR3 has 18 residues. The record originates from a study of blood T cells in healthy people across ages. Whole-study results and caveats: Total diversity from one million sequenced T cells was likely underestimated. Comparison with aged donors showed that long-lived donors had more naive CD4+ cells and higher diversity.

Alongside a J-beta primer mix, a sample-barcoded 5' primer served in a second PCR lasting roughly 7 to 11 cycles. TCRdb passed the 5' RACE reads through MiXCR, listing each CDR3 protein once. This table holds over a million distinct CDR3 sequences, approximately 42% found once. The clonotype comes from a woman aged 18-30 years in good health. The sequencing sample was made of blood. The chain is built from TRBV21-1 and TRBJ1-1; the D call in the table, TRBD1, was not verified against the DNA. TRBV21-1 is marked as a pseudogene. The CDR3 loop is CASSKRIWQGKSNTEAFF. The CDR3 DNA sequence: TGTGCCAGCAGCAAAAGGATTTGGCAGGGGAAGTCGAACACTGAAGCTTTCTTT.